Below, 8 T cell receptor beta chains from the same sample are listed, as sequenced in a study of early T cells in non-severe SARS-CoV-2 infection. TCRdb processed the 5' RACE reads anew with MiXCR; each CDR3 protein has one entry. The table has roughly 62,000 distinct CDR3 sequences, roughly 7.7% seen once. Sequencing used whole blood. Receptor source: an adult who was a healthcare worker with PCR-confirmed SARS-CoV-2 infection or an uninfected control (not recorded which).

This clonotype was seen repeatedly, ten times or more. The genes are TRBV28 and TRBJ2-3; 8 bases match TRBD2. Germline loops: CDR1 MDHEN, CDR2 SYDVKM. There are 17 residues in the CDR3. V shed 8 bases and J 1 base; nucleotides not matched to a gene: 14. CDR3 loop: CASLGLAGPWGTDTQYF. The CDR3 region has the DNA TGTGCCAGCCTGGGGCTAGCGGGTCCCTGGGGCACAGATACGCAGTATTTT.

The CDR3 sequence is CASSLGTSGRSDTQYF. CDR3 bases: TGTGCCAGCAGTTTAGGGACTAGCGGGAGGTCTGATACGCAGTATTTT. V and J are TRBV12-3 or TRBV12-4 and TRBJ2-3, with 14 bases aligning to TRBD2. The CDR3 consists of 16 residues. The V segment lost 1 base and the J segment 6 bases; nucleotides outside the gene matches: 3.

This clonotype was seen repeatedly, ten times or more. This chain links TRBV9 with TRBJ2-6; 7 bases match TRBD1. The germline V gene encodes CDR1 SGDLS and CDR2 YYNGEE. The trim removed 4 bases at V and 2 bases at J, leaving 3 bases unmatched. This CDR3 is built from 15 residues. The CDR3 spells CASSSTGAGANVLTF. The CDR3 nucleotides read TGTGCCAGCAGCTCTACAGGGGCTGGGGCCAACGTCCTGACTTTC.

This clonotype was seen at least ten times. One end of the junction fails to match germline, which may point to a read error. This chain joins TRBV7-8 and TRBJ2-1; D not certain. This CDR3 is 12 amino acids long. The V gene's germline CDR1 is SGHVS and CDR2 FQNEAQ. The CDR3 nucleotides are TGTGCCAGCAGCTTAGGACTCAATGAGCTGTTCTTC. Its translation: CASSLGLNELFF. The complete variable domain, with remaining parts taken from reference TRBV7-8 and TRBJ2-1, reads GAGVSQSPRYKVAKRGQDVALRCDPISGHVSLFWYQQALGQGPEFLTYFQNEAQLDKSGLPSDRFFAERPEGSVSTLKIQRTQQEDSAVYLCASSLGLNELFFGPGTRLTVL.

This clonotype was seen only a few times. The chain uses TRBV28 and TRBJ1-4, with D unresolved. V dropped 4 bases and J dropped 9 bases, with 18 bases sitting between them. CDR1 is MDHEN and CDR2 is SYDVKM in the germline V gene. The CDR3 extends over 15 amino acids. For the CDR3, the DNA is TGTGCCAGCAGTTCTCCGACTAATCCTCCACAAAAACTGTTTTTT. Encoded protein: CASSSPTNPPQKLFF.

The genes are TRBV5-8 and TRBJ2-7; 9 nucleotides match TRBD2. This CDR3 has 14 residues. The ends lost 0 bases at V and 3 bases at J; junction bases unmatched: 1. In germline, CDR1 is SGHTS, CDR2 YDEGEE. In DNA, the CDR3 is TGTGCCAGCAGCTTGGGACTAGCGGACTACGAGCAGTACTTC. It is translated as CASSLGLADYEQYF.

The genes are TRBV20-1 and TRBJ2-7; 10 nucleotides agree with TRBD1. Trimming at V came to 6 bases and at J to 6 bases, leaving 8 bases not matched to a gene. Germline V gives CDR1 DFQATT, CDR2 SNEGSKA (reference sequence). The CDR3 totals 13 residues. CDR3 loop: CSADRTGGGEQYF. In nucleotides, the CDR3 is TGCAGTGCGGACCGGACAGGGGGTGGCGAGCAGTACTTC.

The sample holds a few counts of this clonotype. The gene calls are TRBV20-1 and TRBJ2-7, with TRBD2 identical over 10 bases. After removal of 1 base from V and 7 bases from J, the junction contained 10 bases not matched to a gene. Germline CDR1 DFQATT, CDR2 SNEGSKA (reference sequence). The CDR3 covers 15 residues. The CDR3, as DNA: TGCAGTGCTAGAGTCAGGACTAGCGGATCGGGGGAGCAGTACTTC. This encodes CSARVRTSGSGEQYF.